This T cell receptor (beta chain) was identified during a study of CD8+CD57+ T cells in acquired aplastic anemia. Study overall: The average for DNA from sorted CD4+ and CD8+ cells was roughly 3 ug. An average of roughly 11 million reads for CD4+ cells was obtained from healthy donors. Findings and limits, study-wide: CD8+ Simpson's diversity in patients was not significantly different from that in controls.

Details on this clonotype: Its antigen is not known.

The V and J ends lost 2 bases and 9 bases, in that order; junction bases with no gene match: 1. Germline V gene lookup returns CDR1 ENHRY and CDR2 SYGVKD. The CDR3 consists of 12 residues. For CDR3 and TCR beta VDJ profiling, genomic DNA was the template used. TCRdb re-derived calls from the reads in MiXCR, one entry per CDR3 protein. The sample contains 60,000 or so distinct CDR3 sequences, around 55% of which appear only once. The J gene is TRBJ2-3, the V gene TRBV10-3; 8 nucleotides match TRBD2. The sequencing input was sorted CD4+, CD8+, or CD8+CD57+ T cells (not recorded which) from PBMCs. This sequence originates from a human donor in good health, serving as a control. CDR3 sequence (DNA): TGTGCCATCAGTGAGGCTAGCGGGACGCAGTATTTT. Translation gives CAISEASGTQYF.